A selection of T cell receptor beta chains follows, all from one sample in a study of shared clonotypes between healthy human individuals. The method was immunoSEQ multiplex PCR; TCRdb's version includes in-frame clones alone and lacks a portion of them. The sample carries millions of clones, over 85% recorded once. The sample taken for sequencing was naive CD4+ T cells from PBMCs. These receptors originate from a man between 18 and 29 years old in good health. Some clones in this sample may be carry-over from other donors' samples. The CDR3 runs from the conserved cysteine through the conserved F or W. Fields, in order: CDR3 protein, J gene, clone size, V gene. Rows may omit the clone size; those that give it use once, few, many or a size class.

cdr3_aa: CASSLIGGGELFF
j_call: TRBJ2-2
clone_size: .
v_call: TRBV11-3

cdr3_aa: CASSYLGTGGYEQYF
j_call: TRBJ2-7
clone_size: .
v_call: TRBV28

cdr3_aa: CASSQGRGGPAHEQFF
j_call: TRBJ2-1
clone_size: .
v_call: TRBV4-1

cdr3_aa: CASQRGRGQDEQYF
j_call: TRBJ2-7
clone_size: .
v_call: TRBV18

cdr3_aa: CATSRFMGSKELAKNIQYF
j_call: TRBJ2-4
clone_size: .
v_call: TRBV15

cdr3_aa: CASSLNPGLYGYTF
j_call: TRBJ1-2
clone_size: .
v_call: TRBV7-3

cdr3_aa: CASSVRGGETQYF
j_call: TRBJ2-5
clone_size: .
v_call: TRBV7-7

cdr3_aa: CASSLQQSSYNEQFF
j_call: TRBJ2-1
clone_size: .
v_call: TRBV7-9

cdr3_aa: CASSPRGGPTGELFF
j_call: TRBJ2-2
clone_size: .
v_call: TRBV18

cdr3_aa: CASRQGITRTGTQYF
j_call: TRBJ2-5
clone_size: .
v_call: TRBV6-5

cdr3_aa: CAISRDGSNQPQHF
j_call: TRBJ1-5
clone_size: .
v_call: TRBV10-3

cdr3_aa: CASSLGGFSGNTIYF
j_call: TRBJ1-3
clone_size: .
v_call: TRBV5-6

cdr3_aa: CASTGQGGYTF
j_call: TRBJ1-2
clone_size: .
v_call: TRBV6-5

cdr3_aa: CASSASGRSYEQYF
j_call: TRBJ2-7
clone_size: few
v_call: TRBV9

cdr3_aa: CASSPNRLGLDTEAFF
j_call: TRBJ1-1
clone_size: .
v_call: TRBV28

cdr3_aa: CASSLRDTYEQYF
j_call: TRBJ2-7
clone_size: .
v_call: TRBV5-1